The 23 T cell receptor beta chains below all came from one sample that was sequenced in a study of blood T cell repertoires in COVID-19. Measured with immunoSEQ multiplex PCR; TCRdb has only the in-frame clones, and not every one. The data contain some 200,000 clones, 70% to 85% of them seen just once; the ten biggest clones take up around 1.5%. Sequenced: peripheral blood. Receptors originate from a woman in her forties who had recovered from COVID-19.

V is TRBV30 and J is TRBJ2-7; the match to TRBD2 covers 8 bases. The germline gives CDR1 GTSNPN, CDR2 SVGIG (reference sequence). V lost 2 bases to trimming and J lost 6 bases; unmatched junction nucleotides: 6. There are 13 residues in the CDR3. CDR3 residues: CAWSPGRGPEQYF. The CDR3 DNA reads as TGTGCCTGGAGTCCCGGGAGGGGCCCCGAGCAGTACTTC. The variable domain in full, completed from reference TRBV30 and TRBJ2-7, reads SQTIHQWPATLVQPVGSPLSLECTVEGTSNPNLYWYRQAAGRGLQLLFYSVGIGQISSEVPQNLSASRPQDRQFILSSKKLLLSDSGFYLCAWSPGRGPEQYFGPGTRLTVT.

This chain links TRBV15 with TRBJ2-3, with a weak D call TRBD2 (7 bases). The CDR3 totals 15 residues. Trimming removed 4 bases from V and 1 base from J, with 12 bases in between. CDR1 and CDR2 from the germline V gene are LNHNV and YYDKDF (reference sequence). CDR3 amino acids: CATSTRGAGTDTQYF. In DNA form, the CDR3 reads TGTGCCACCAGCACCCGGGGGGCCGGCACAGATACGCAGTATTTT.

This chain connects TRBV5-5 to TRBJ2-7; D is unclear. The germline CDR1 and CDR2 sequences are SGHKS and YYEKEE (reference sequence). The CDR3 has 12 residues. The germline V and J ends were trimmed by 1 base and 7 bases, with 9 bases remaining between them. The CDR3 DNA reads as TGTGCCAGCAGCTTGCTCTTGGAGGAGCAGTACTTC. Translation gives CASSLLLEEQYF.

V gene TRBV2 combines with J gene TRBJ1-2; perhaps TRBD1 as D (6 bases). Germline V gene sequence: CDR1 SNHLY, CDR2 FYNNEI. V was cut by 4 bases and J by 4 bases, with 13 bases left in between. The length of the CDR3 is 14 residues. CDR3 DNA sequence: TGTGCCAGCAGTGCACAGGGACAAAGCTATGGCTACACCTTC. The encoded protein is CASSAQGQSYGYTF. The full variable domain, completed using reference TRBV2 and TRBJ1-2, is EPEVTQTPSHQVTQMGQEVILRCVPISNHLYFYWYRQILGQKVEFLVSFYNNEISEKSEIFDDQFSVERPDGSNFTLKIRSTKLEDSAMYFCASSAQGQSYGYTFGSGTRLTVV.

Here the CDR3 DNA reads TGTGCCAGCAGCCAAACACTTGCACCTAGCTCCTACGAGCAGTACTTC. It yields the protein CASSQTLAPSSYEQYF. V gene TRBV7-2 combines with J gene TRBJ2-7; D unresolved. Germline loops: CDR1 SGHTA, CDR2 FQGNSA. V shed 5 bases and J shed 0 bases, with 17 bases lying between them. The CDR3 contains 16 residues.

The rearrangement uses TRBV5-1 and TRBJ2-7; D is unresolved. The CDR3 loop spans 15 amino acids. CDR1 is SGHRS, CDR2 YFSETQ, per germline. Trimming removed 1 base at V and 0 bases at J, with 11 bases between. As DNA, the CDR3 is TGCGCCAGCAGCTTGTTACAGTTAGGCTCCTACGAGCAGTACTTC. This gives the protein CASSLLQLGSYEQYF.

This CDR3 reads CASSSTGMGDTEAFF. CDR3 DNA: TGCGCCAGCAGCTCGACAGGGATGGGAGACACTGAAGCTTTCTTT. The chain joins TRBV5-1 to TRBJ1-1; TRBD1 agrees at 7 bases. Germline V gives CDR1 SGHRS, CDR2 YFSETQ. This CDR3 is built from 15 residues. J gave up 3 bases and V 3 bases, and 8 bases lay outside the gene matches.

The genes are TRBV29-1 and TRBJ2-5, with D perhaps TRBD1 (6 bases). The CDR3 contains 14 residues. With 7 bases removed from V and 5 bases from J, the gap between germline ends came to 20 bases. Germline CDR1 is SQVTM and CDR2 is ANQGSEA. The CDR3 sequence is CSGAPTGSGETQYF. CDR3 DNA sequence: TGCAGCGGAGCTCCCACAGGGAGTGGCGAGACCCAGTACTTC.

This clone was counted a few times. For the CDR3, the DNA is TGCGCCAGCAGCTTAGGCCAGGGGAACAATGGCTACACCTTC. The encoded protein is CASSLGQGNNGYTF. The J gene is TRBJ1-2, the V gene TRBV5-1; possibly TRBD1 for D (6 bases). The ends were cut back, 2 bases at V and 6 bases at J, with 14 bases in the middle. Germline V gene data show CDR1 as SGHRS and CDR2 as YFSETQ. The CDR3 loop spans 14 amino acids.

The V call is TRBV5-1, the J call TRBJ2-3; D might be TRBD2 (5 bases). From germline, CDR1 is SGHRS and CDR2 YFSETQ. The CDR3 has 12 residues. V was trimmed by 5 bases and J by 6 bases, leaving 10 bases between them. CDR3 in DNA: TGCGCCAGCAGTCCAACGGGGGATACGCAGTATTTT. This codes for CASSPTGDTQYF.

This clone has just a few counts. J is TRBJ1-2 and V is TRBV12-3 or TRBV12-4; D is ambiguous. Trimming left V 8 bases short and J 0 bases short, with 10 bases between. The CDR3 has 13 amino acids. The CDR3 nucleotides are TGTGCCAGCGGGAGGGTATCTAACTATGGCTACACCTTC. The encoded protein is CASGRVSNYGYTF.

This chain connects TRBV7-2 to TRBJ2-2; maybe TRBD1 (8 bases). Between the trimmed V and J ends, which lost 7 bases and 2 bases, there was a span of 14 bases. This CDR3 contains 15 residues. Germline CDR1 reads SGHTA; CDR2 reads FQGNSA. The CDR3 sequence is CASKQGGTNTGELFF. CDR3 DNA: TGTGCCAGCAAACAGGGGGGGACCAACACCGGGGAGCTGTTTTTT.

DNA for the CDR3: TGTGCCAGCAGCTTCTCTAGCGGTAGCTCCTACAATGAGCAGTTCTTC. It specifies CASSFSSGSSYNEQFF. The chain has TRBV11-3 and TRBJ2-1, with 7 nucleotides matching TRBD2. There are 16 residues in the CDR3. The germline V gene has CDR1 SGHNT and CDR2 YENEEA. The trim removed 3 bases at V and 0 bases at J, leaving 5 bases unmatched.

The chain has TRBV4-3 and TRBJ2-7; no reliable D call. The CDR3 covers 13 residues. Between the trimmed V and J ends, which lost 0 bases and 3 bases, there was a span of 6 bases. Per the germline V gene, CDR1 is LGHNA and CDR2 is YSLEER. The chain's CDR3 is CASSQDGGYEQYF. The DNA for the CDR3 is TGCGCCAGCAGCCAAGACGGCGGCTACGAGCAGTACTTC.

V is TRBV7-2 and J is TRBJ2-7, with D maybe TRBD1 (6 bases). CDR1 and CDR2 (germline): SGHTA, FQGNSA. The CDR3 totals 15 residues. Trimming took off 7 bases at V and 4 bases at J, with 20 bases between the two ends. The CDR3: CASKRAPTGDYEQYF. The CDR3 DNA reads TGTGCCAGCAAACGGGCCCCGACAGGAGATTACGAGCAGTACTTC.

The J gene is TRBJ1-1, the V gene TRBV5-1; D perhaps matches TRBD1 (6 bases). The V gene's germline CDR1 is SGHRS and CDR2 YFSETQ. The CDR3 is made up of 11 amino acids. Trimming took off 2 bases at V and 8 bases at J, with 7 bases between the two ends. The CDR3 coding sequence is TGCGCCAGCAGCTTAGACAGGGAAGCTTTCTTT. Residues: CASSLDREAFF.

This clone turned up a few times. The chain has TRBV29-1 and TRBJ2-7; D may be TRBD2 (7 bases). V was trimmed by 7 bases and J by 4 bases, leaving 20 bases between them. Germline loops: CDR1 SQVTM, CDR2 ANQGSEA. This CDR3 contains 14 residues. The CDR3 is CSAGNREGIYEQYF. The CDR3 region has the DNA TGCAGCGCCGGAAACAGGGAGGGTATTTACGAGCAGTACTTC.

This CDR3 reads CSASGTGEAFF. As DNA, the CDR3 is TGCAGTGCTAGCGGGACAGGAGAAGCTTTCTTT. The V call is TRBV20-1, the J call TRBJ1-1; the match to TRBD1 covers 8 bases. Unmatched junction bases numbered 2, after V lost 3 bases and J lost 8 bases. The CDR3 has 11 residues. CDR1 and CDR2 (germline): DFQATT, SNEGSKA (reference sequence).

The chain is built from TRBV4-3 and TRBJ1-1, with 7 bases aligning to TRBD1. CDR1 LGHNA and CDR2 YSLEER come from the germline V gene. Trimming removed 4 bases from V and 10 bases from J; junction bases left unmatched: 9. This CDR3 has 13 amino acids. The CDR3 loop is CASSPYTGARAFF. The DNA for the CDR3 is TGCGCCAGCAGCCCTTATACAGGGGCGCGAGCTTTCTTT.

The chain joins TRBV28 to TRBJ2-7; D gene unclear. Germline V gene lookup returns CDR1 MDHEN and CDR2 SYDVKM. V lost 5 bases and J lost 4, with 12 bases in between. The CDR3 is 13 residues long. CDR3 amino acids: CASSPVIQYEQYF. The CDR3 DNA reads TGTGCCAGCAGTCCCGTAATACAGTACGAGCAGTACTTC.

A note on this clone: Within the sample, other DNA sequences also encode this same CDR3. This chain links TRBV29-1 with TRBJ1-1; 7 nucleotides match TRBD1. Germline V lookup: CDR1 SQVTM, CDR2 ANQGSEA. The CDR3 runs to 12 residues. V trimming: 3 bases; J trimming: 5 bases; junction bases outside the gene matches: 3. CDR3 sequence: CSVDQGGTEAFF. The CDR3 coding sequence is TGCAGCGTTGACCAGGGGGGAACTGAAGCTTTCTTT.

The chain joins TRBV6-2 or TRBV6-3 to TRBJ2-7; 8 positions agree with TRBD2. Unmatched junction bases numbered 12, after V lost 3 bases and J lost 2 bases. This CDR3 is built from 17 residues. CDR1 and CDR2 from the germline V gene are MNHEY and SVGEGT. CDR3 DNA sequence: TGTGCCAGCAGTTATGGAGCTGAGACTAGCGACCCCTACGAGCAGTACTTC. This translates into CASSYGAETSDPYEQYF.

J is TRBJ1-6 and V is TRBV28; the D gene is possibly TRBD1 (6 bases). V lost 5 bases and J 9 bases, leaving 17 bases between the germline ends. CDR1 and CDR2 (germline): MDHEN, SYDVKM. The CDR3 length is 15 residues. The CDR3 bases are TGTGCCAGCAGTCTAGGGGGGGCCGGGCGTTCACCCCTCCACTTT. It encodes CASSLGGAGRSPLHF.